This T cell receptor (beta chain) was captured by sequencing in a study of Ad26.COV2.S vaccination and SARS-CoV-2 variants. Study context: Participants got Ad26.COV2.S intramuscularly, once or twice 56 days apart. General study points: Vaccinated individuals (as opposed to placebo recipients) had higher spike-specific TCR breadth.

The repertoire was sequenced with immunoSEQ multiplex PCR; TCRdb's copy has only in-frame clones and lacks some. The sample has around 500,000 clones, 80% to 90% seen once. Stated treatment: about 20 received Ad26.COV2.S at low or high dose, single or two shots; several received placebo; per-sample allocation not given. The samples were gathered on day 63 after the first injection of vaccine or placebo. Vaccine was an Ad26 vector expressing Wuhan-strain SARS-CoV-2 spike. This clone was detected once. Its matching antigen is unknown. Germline CDR1 reads SGHNT; CDR2 reads YYREEE (reference sequence). J was trimmed by 5 bases and V by 3 bases; bases with no gene match: 3. This CDR3 region has 14 residues.

The chain employs TRBV5-4 and TRBJ1-4; 8 positions match TRBD1. The sequence came from a person aged 18-65 years who received the Ad26.COV2.S COVID-19 vaccine or a placebo. This specimen consisted of peripheral blood, obtained in a trial of Ad26.COV2.S vaccine versus placebo. CDR3: CASSSRTGNEKLFF. The CDR3 bases are TGTGCCAGCAGCTCCCGGACAGGGAATGAAAAACTGTTTTTT.